This passage covers 16 T cell receptor beta chains from one sample sequenced in a study of shared clonotypes between healthy human individuals. Profiled with immunoSEQ multiplex PCR; TCRdb holds only in-frame clones, not every one. The sample contains about 1 million clones, about three quarters of which appear only once. Sequenced sample: memory CD4+ T cells sorted from blood. As for subset: CD45RA-negative fraction. Receptors originate from a man aged 18 to 30 in good health.

V usage is TRBV5-4 and J usage is TRBJ2-5; TRBD1 matches 12 bases. This CDR3 contains 17 residues. V lost 4 bases to trimming and J lost 4 bases; unmatched junction nucleotides: 11. Germline V gene data show CDR1 as SGHNT and CDR2 as YYREEE (reference sequence). For the CDR3, the DNA is TGTGCCAGCAGCACCCGGGACAGGGGGCGACTCGGAGAGACCCAGTACTTC. It codes for CASSTRDRGRLGETQYF.

CDR3 in amino acids: CASSDGATQYF. The CDR3 DNA follows: TGTGCCAGCAGTGATGGGGCCACGCAGTATTTT. The genes are TRBV2 and TRBJ2-3; possibly TRBD1 for D (5 bases). The CDR3 is 11 amino acids. Trimming shortened V by 3 bases and J by 9 bases, and 7 bases separated the two germline ends. Germline assignment: CDR1 SNHLY and CDR2 FYNNEI.

The CDR3 nucleotides are TGTGCCAGCACGGGTTCGGACAGGGATAGCAATCAGCCCCAGCATTTT. Protein product: CASTGSDRDSNQPQHF. V and J are TRBV2 and TRBJ1-5; 8 nucleotides match TRBD1. Trimming cost V 7 bases and J 0 bases; bases outside gene matches: 8. Germline CDR1 SNHLY, CDR2 FYNNEI. The length of the CDR3 is 16 residues. The entire variable domain, with the rest obtained from reference TRBV2 and TRBJ1-5, is as follows: EPEVTQTPSHQVTQMGQEVILRCVPISNHLYFYWYRQILGQKVEFLVSFYNNEISEKSEIFDDQFSVERPDGSNFTLKIRSTKLEDSAMYFCASTGSDRDSNQPQHFGDGTRLSIL.

This CDR3 reads CASSTSGSKTQYF. The CDR3 nucleotides read TGTGCCAGCAGCACTAGCGGGAGTAAGACCCAGTACTTC. This chain uses TRBV7-2 with TRBJ2-5, with TRBD2 identical over 11 bases. Germline V CDR1 and CDR2: SGHTA, FQGNSA. The CDR3 is made up of 13 amino acids. The V segment lost 5 bases and the J segment 6 bases; nucleotides outside the gene matches: 2.

The rearrangement links TRBV19 to TRBJ2-2, with D perhaps TRBD2 (6 bases). The CDR3 is made up of 14 amino acids. Germline CDR1 and CDR2: LNHDA and SQIVND (reference sequence). With 5 bases removed from V and 0 bases from J, the gap between germline ends came to 7 bases. The CDR3 sequence is CASSLAANTGELFF. The CDR3 nucleotides are TGTGCCAGTAGTTTAGCGGCGAACACCGGGGAGCTGTTTTTT. The full variable domain, in which reference TRBV19 and TRBJ2-2 provide the parts outside the CDR3, is DGGITQSPKYLFRKEGQNVTLSCEQNLNHDAMYWYRQDPGQGLRLIYYSQIVNDFQKGDIAEGYSVSREKKESFPLTVTSAQKNPTAFYLCASSLAANTGELFFGEGSRLTVL.

The chain combines TRBV6-1 with TRBJ1-1; a possible D gene is TRBD1 (5 bases). The CDR3 loop spans 14 amino acids. In germline, CDR1 is MNHNS, CDR2 SASEGT. Trimming pared 2 bases from V and 11 bases from J, leaving 18 bases between. CDR3 DNA sequence: TGTGCCAGCAGTGAACACTCGGGCCGGGACCACGCTTTCTTT. It specifies CASSEHSGRDHAFF.

This chain uses TRBV5-1 with TRBJ2-7, with TRBD1 identical over 9 bases. The CDR3 totals 15 residues. V lost 0 bases and J lost 7; bases outside the gene matches: 8. Germline V gene data show CDR1 as SGHRS and CDR2 as YFSETQ. Written as DNA, the CDR3 is TGCGCCAGCAGCTTGGCCGGGACAGGGTCTCGGGAGCAGTACTTC. It specifies CASSLAGTGSREQYF.

This clone came up once. V is TRBV18 and J is TRBJ1-6; D is ambiguous. The CDR3 runs 15 residues. Trimming took off 1 base at V and 6 bases at J, with 10 bases between the two ends. Germline V lookup: CDR1 KGHSH, CDR2 LQKENI. CDR3 loop: CASSPLPDPNSPLHF. The CDR3 nucleotides are TGTGCCAGCTCACCACTGCCGGACCCTAATTCACCCCTCCACTTT. Supplemented by reference TRBV18 and TRBJ1-6, the full variable domain reads NAGVMQNPRHLVRRRGQEARLRCSPMKGHSHVYWYRQLPEEGLKFMVYLQKENIIDESGMPKERFSAEFPKEGPSILRIQQVVRGDSAAYFCASSPLPDPNSPLHFGNGTRLTVT.

This clone was detected a few times. V and J are TRBV14 and TRBJ1-2; D is possibly TRBD1 (5 bases). Looked up from germline, CDR1 is SGHDN and CDR2 is FVKESK. The germline V and J ends were trimmed by 3 bases and 4 bases, with 12 bases remaining between them. The CDR3 is 14 amino acids. This CDR3 reads CASSQSGGAYGYTF. The CDR3 DNA reads TGTGCCAGCAGCCAGTCGGGGGGAGCCTATGGCTACACCTTC.

This chain joins TRBV23-1 and TRBJ2-1; TRBD1 matches 7 bases. TRBV23-1 is classed as an ORF, of uncertain function. There are 15 residues in the CDR3. The J segment lost 4 bases and the V segment lost 7 bases, leaving 10 bases of the junction unmatched. The CDR3 is CASTRDRARYNEQFF. The CDR3 region has the DNA TGCGCCAGCACCCGAGACAGGGCGAGATACAATGAGCAGTTCTTC.

The chain uses TRBV2 and TRBJ2-5; the D gene is possibly TRBD2 (5 bases). The germline CDR1 and CDR2 sequences are SNHLY and FYNNEI. The CDR3 loop spans 14 amino acids. V was trimmed by 4 bases and J by 1 base, leaving 10 bases between them. The CDR3 loop is CASSGVLVQETQYF. CDR3 coding DNA: TGTGCCAGCAGTGGGGTACTAGTCCAAGAGACCCAGTACTTC.

This chain connects TRBV19 to TRBJ2-3; tentatively, D is TRBD2 (6 bases). The V end lost 3 bases, the J end lost 2 bases, and 15 bases lay between the germline ends. This CDR3 region has 16 residues. Germline lookup yields CDR1 LNHDA and CDR2 SQIVND (reference sequence). The CDR3 DNA reads as TGTGCCAGTAGTATCAATAACGGAGGGTCCACAGATACGCAGTATTTT. Its translation: CASSINNGGSTDTQYF.

The chain carries TRBV5-6 and TRBJ2-4; D assignment may be TRBD1 or TRBD2 (5 bases each). Germline CDR1 reads SGHDT; CDR2 reads YYEEEE. Trimming cost V 4 bases and J 8 bases, with 16 bases left between them. The length of the CDR3 is 14 residues. This CDR3 is CASSNGGFGDIQYF. The CDR3 DNA sequence: TGTGCCAGCAGCAATGGGGGATTTGGAGACATTCAGTACTTC. The variable domain in full, completed from reference TRBV5-6 and TRBJ2-4, reads DAGVTQSPTHLIKTRGQQVTLRCSPKSGHDTVSWYQQALGQGPQFIFQYYEEEERQRGNFPDRFSGHQFPNYSSELNVNALLLGDSALYLCASSNGGFGDIQYFGAGTRLSVL.

This clone was seen just once. DNA for the CDR3: TGTGCCAGCAGCTTAAGTCTAGCGCATAGCACAGATACGCAGTATTTT. It encodes CASSLSLAHSTDTQYF. This rearrangement joins TRBV7-9 to TRBJ2-3; tentatively, D is TRBD2 (6 bases). The CDR3 length is 16 residues. The V gene's germline CDR1 is SEHNR and CDR2 FQNEAQ (reference sequence). Trimming pared 2 bases from V and 0 bases from J, leaving 12 bases between.

V and J are TRBV9 and TRBJ2-3; 14 nucleotides agree with TRBD2. Germline V lookup: CDR1 SGDLS, CDR2 YYNGEE. Losses at the gene ends were 4 bases for V and 0 bases for J; bases not matched to a gene: 7. The CDR3 totals 18 residues. The CDR3 nucleotides are TGTGCCAGCAGCCAGACTAGCGGGAGGGCTCTTAGCACAGATACGCAGTATTTT. Residues: CASSQTSGRALSTDTQYF.

V and J are TRBV5-4 and TRBJ2-3, with D tentatively TRBD2 (5 bases). V was cut by 2 bases and J by 4 bases, with 14 bases left in between. Per the germline V gene, CDR1 is SGHNT and CDR2 is YYREEE (reference sequence). CDR3 length: 15 amino acids. The CDR3 region has the DNA TGTGCCAGCAGCTTAGAGGGTAGTAAATCAGATACGCAGTATTTT. This codes for CASSLEGSKSDTQYF.